At least ten counts were recorded for the clone carrying this TCR beta chain. No antigen is known for it. This specimen belongs to a study of T cells in Graves' hyperthyroidism and ophthalmopathy. About the research overall: Peripheral blood was acquired at first diagnosis, ahead of any therapy whatsoever.

Patients with uncontrolled infections, other autoimmune diseases, pregnancy or lactation were excluded. Trimming at V came to 6 bases and at J to 3 bases, leaving 4 bases not matched to a gene. CDR1 SGHAT and CDR2 FQDESV come from the germline V gene (reference sequence). The CDR3 length is 14 residues. TCR beta CDR3 region amplification was performed from RNA transcripts. HTBI primers were used for first-round RT-PCR of the TCR CDR3. TCRdb reanalysed the multiplex PCR reads using MiXCR and keeps one entry per CDR3 protein. The sample shows under 550,000 distinct CDR3 sequences, roughly an eighth of them seen only once. Overall study findings and caveats: Expanded thyroid clonotypes (above 0.001) were mostly also found in blood.

Sequencing input: blood. The sequence derives from a woman between 18 and 30 years old with Graves' hyperthyroidism. The V gene is TRBV11-1, the J gene TRBJ2-5, with 10 bases fitting TRBD2. The CDR3 region has the DNA TGTGCCAGCAGTTCAGGGACTAGCGAAGAGACCCAGTACTTC. It translates to CASSSGTSEETQYF.